What follows is one TCR beta chain and its context. There are 15 residues in the CDR3. The V end lost 4 bases, the J end lost 0 bases, and 11 bases lay between the germline ends. Germline CDR1 SNHLY, CDR2 FYNNEI. The data were obtained in a study of cytomegalovirus exposure and HLA in healthy donors. Study-level background: Some 200 million T cells yielded roughly 120 million unique TCR beta sequences, as an earlier analysis found.

Use of 60 Vbeta and 13 Jbeta primers characterized the PCR. Only in-frame clones appear in the TCRdb table, and some are missing; sequencing was by immunoSEQ multiplex PCR. The sample contains more than 95,000 clones, around 81% of which appear only once. This clonotype was sampled from a female donor in good health and CMV-seronegative. Sequencing was performed on PBMCs. V usage is TRBV2 and J usage is TRBJ2-3, with no clear D. The CDR3 sequence is CASSVQAPSTDTQYF. Written as DNA, the CDR3 is TGTGCCAGCAGTGTACAAGCGCCTAGCACAGATACGCAGTATTTT.